These T cell receptor beta chains were read from a single sample in a study of control samples from healthy donors and cancer patients. TCRdb's copy holds only in-frame clones and misses some; the assay was immunoSEQ multiplex PCR. The table has about 34,000 clones, approximately 95% seen once. The sequenced sample was PBMCs. These receptors all come from a man in his forties with colorectal cancer. Each CDR3 is given with its conserved first and last residue. Each record gives: CDR3 length, clone size, D gene, J gene, V gene, CDR3 DNA, CDR3 protein. The D gene is left open where the match is weak. Part of the rows lack a size; the others show once, few, many or a class for expanded clones.

length: 15; size: NA; D: NA; J: TRBJ1-6; V: TRBV9; DNA: TGTGCCAGCAGCCCGGGGGTCTCCTATAATTCACCCCTCCACTTT; CDR3: CASSPGVSYNSPLHF
length: 15; size: NA; D: NA; J: TRBJ2-7; V: TRBV19; DNA: TGTGCCAGTAGTAGGGGGGACAGTTTTGGCCACGAGCAGTACTTC; CDR3: CASSRGDSFGHEQYF
length: 16; size: NA; D: TRBD2; J: TRBJ2-4; V: TRBV4-2; DNA: TGTGCCAGCAGCCAAGAAGCTCGGGGGGTAAGAAACATTCAGTACTTC; CDR3: CASSQEARGVRNIQYF
length: 18; size: NA; D: TRBD2; J: TRBJ2-3; V: TRBV7-3; DNA: TGTGCCAGCAGCTTAACGTTTTCCAGCGGGGGGGCCGAAGATACGCAGTATTTT; CDR3: CASSLTFSSGGAEDTQYF
length: 16; size: NA; D: NA; J: TRBJ1-5; V: TRBV15; DNA: TGTGCCACCAGCAGAGAAAGCAGGGCTAGCAATCAGCCCCAGCATTTT; CDR3: CATSRESRASNQPQHF
length: 16; size: NA; D: NA; J: TRBJ2-5; V: TRBV14; DNA: TGTGCCAGCAGCCAAGCGATGGGGGACTACCAAGAGACCCAGTACTTC; CDR3: CASSQAMGDYQETQYF
length: 18; size: once; D: TRBD2; J: TRBJ2-3; V: TRBV19; DNA: TGTGCCAGTAGTATATCCCTGACTAGCGGGGGGGTAACAGATACGCAGTATTTT; CDR3: CASSISLTSGGVTDTQYF
length: 13; size: NA; D: NA; J: TRBJ1-1; V: TRBV30; DNA: TGTGCCTGGAGGATCGGACGGACCTTTGAAGCTTTCTTT; CDR3: CAWRIGRTFEAFF
length: 15; size: NA; D: TRBD1; J: TRBJ1-1; V: TRBV11-3; DNA: TGTGCCAGCAGCAAGGGACAGGGGGCAAGCACTGAAGCTTTCTTT; CDR3: CASSKGQGASTEAFF
length: 13; size: once; D: NA; J: TRBJ2-2; V: TRBV6-5; DNA: TGTGCCAGCGAAGAACCGAACACCGGGGAGCTGTTTTTT; CDR3: CASEEPNTGELFF
length: 12; size: NA; D: TRBD1; J: TRBJ2-7; V: TRBV6-5; DNA: TGTGCCGTAACAGGGGGACCCTACGAGCAGTACTTC; CDR3: CAVTGGPYEQYF
length: 11; size: NA; D: NA; J: TRBJ1-2; V: TRBV20-1; DNA: TGCAGTGCTACAGTGGACTATGGCTACACCTTC; CDR3: CSATVDYGYTF
length: 14; size: NA; D: TRBD1; J: TRBJ1-2; V: TRBV30; DNA: TGTGCCTGGAGAGCCCGGGACAGGGTGTATGGCTACACCTTC; CDR3: CAWRARDRVYGYTF
length: 15; size: NA; D: NA; J: TRBJ1-5; V: TRBV6-5; DNA: TGTGCCAGCTCGAAGGAGACCCTCCCCAATCAGCCCCAGCATTTT; CDR3: CASSKETLPNQPQHF
length: 13; size: NA; D: NA; J: TRBJ1-1; V: TRBV30; DNA: TGTGCCTGGAGTAGGGGCCTGAACACTGAAGCTTTCTTT; CDR3: CAWSRGLNTEAFF
length: 16; size: NA; D: TRBD1; J: TRBJ2-2; V: TRBV9; DNA: TGTGCCAGCAGCCTCTCCGGGACAGCCCACACCGGGGAGCTGTTTTTT; CDR3: CASSLSGTAHTGELFF
length: 14; size: once; D: NA; J: TRBJ1-1; V: TRBV7-8; DNA: TGTGCCAGCAGCTTAGTTCCCGTGAACACTGAAGCTTTCTTT; CDR3: CASSLVPVNTEAFF
length: 16; size: few; D: TRBD2; J: TRBJ2-2; V: TRBV4-1; DNA: TGCGCCAGCAGCCCCTACCGCGGGGGGGCGGGCGGGGAGCTGTTTTTT; CDR3: CASSPYRGGAGGELFF
length: 15; size: NA; D: TRBD2; J: TRBJ2-3; V: TRBV5-1; DNA: TGCGCCAGCAGCTTCACTAGCGGGGGGGCAGATACGCAGTATTTT; CDR3: CASSFTSGGADTQYF
length: 14; size: NA; D: TRBD2; J: TRBJ2-7; V: TRBV7-6; DNA: TGTGCCAGCAGCTTAAGCGGGGATCCCTACGAGCAGTACTTC; CDR3: CASSLSGDPYEQYF
length: 14; size: NA; D: NA; J: TRBJ1-2; V: TRBV6-5; DNA: TGTGCCAGCAGTTACCAGGGAACCTATTCCGGCTACACCTTC; CDR3: CASSYQGTYSGYTF
length: 14; size: NA; D: NA; J: TRBJ2-1; V: TRBV29-1; DNA: TGCAGCGTTCAATCAGGGGTAATTATCAATGAGCAGTTCTTC; CDR3: CSVQSGVIINEQFF
length: 15; size: NA; D: NA; J: TRBJ2-1; V: TRBV18; DNA: TGTGCCAGCTCCTCCCTGGAGGGGGGGTACAATGAGCAGTTCTTC; CDR3: CASSSLEGGYNEQFF
length: 15; size: NA; D: NA; J: TRBJ1-1; V: TRBV7-3; DNA: TGTGCCAGCAGCTTAACGGATGGGGGGGTGGCTGAAGCTTTCTTT; CDR3: CASSLTDGGVAEAFF
length: 16; size: once; D: TRBD2; J: TRBJ2-3; V: TRBV6-5; DNA: TGTGCCAGCAGTTTCAGCGGGGAGGAGTTCACAGATACGCAGTATTTT; CDR3: CASSFSGEEFTDTQYF
length: 18; size: few; D: TRBD2; J: TRBJ2-5; V: TRBV4-2; DNA: TGTGCCAGCAGCCAAGAGCTAGCGGGGGGGCGGAAACAAGAGACCCAGTACTTC; CDR3: CASSQELAGGRKQETQYF
length: 16; size: NA; D: TRBD1; J: TRBJ1-4; V: TRBV5-8; DNA: TGTGCCAGCAAACCGGGACAGGGGGTTACTAATGAAAAACTGTTTTTT; CDR3: CASKPGQGVTNEKLFF
length: 12; size: NA; D: NA; J: TRBJ1-2; V: TRBV12-3/TRBV12-4; DNA: TGTGCCAGCAGTCGTTACGACTATGGCTACACCTTC; CDR3: CASSRYDYGYTF
length: 14; size: NA; D: NA; J: TRBJ2-1; V: TRBV27; DNA: TGTGCCAGCAGTTTTGGCGGTAGCTCCAATGAGCAGTTCTTC; CDR3: CASSFGGSSNEQFF
length: 13; size: NA; D: NA; J: TRBJ1-1; V: TRBV18; DNA: TGTGCCAGCTCACCATCCCAGAACACTGAAGCTTTCTTT; CDR3: CASSPSQNTEAFF
length: 14; size: NA; D: NA; J: TRBJ2-3; V: TRBV14; DNA: TGTGCCAGCAGCCAGCCGTCTACCCCCTATACGCAGTATTTT; CDR3: CASSQPSTPYTQYF
length: 11; size: NA; D: NA; J: TRBJ1-2; V: TRBV20-1; DNA: TGCAGTGCCAGGCGGAGTTATGGCTACACCTTC; CDR3: CSARRSYGYTF
length: 14; size: medium-sized; D: NA; J: TRBJ2-7; V: TRBV7-9; DNA: TGTGCCAGCAGCCCGGGGAACAGGCCTCACGAGCAGTACTTC; CDR3: CASSPGNRPHEQYF
length: 16; size: NA; D: NA; J: TRBJ2-5; V: TRBV2; DNA: TGTGCCAGCAACAGGGAAGCGGTGGGGGTCCAAGAGACCCAGTACTTC; CDR3: CASNREAVGVQETQYF
length: 17; size: NA; D: NA; J: TRBJ2-2; V: TRBV7-6; DNA: TGTGCCAGCAGCTCGCCAGAATCTACGTCGAACACCGGGGAGCTGTTTTTT; CDR3: CASSSPESTSNTGELFF